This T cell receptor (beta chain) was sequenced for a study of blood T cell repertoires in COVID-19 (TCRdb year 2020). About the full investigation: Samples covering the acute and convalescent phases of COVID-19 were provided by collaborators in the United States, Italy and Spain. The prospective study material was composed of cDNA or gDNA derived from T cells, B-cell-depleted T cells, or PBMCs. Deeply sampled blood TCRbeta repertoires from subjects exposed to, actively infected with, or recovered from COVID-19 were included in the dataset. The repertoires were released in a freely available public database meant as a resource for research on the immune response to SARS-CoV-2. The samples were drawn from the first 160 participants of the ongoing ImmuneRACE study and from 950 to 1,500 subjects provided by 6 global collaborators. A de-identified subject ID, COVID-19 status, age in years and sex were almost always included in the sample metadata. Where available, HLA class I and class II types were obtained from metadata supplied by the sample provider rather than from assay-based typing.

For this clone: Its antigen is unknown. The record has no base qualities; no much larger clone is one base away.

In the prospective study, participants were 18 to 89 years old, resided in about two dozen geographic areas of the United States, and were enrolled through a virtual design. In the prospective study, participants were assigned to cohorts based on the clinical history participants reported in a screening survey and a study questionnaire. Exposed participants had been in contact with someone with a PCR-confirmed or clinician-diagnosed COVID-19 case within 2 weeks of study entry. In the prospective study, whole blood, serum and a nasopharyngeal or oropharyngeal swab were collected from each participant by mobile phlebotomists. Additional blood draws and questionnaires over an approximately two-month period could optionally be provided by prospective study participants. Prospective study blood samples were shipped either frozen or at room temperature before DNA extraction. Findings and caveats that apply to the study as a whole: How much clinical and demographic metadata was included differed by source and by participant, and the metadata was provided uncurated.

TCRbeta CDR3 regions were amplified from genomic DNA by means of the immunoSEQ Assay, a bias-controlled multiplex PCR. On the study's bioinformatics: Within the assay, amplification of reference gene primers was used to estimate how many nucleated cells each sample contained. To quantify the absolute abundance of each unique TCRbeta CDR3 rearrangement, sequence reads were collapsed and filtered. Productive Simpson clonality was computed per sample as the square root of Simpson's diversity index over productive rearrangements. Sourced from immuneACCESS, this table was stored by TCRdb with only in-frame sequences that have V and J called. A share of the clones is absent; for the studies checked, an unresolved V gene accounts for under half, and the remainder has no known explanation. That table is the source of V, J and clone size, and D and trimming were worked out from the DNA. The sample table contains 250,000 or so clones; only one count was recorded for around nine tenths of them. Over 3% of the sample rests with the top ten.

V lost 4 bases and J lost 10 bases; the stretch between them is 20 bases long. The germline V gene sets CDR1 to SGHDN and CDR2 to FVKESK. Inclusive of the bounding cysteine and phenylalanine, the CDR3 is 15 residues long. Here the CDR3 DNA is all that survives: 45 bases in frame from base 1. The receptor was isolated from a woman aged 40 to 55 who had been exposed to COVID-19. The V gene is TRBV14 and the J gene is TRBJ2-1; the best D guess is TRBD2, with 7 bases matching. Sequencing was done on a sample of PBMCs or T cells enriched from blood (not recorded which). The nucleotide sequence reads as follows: TGTGCCAGCAGCCGGTTGGTGGGGGGGCGCAGCGAGCAGTTCTTC. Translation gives CASSRLVGGRSEQFF. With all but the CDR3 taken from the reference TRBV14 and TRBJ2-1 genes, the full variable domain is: EAGVTQFPSHSVIEKGQTVTLRCDPISGHDNLYWYRRVMGKEIKFLLHFVKESKQDESGMPNNRFLAERTGGTYSTLKVQPAELEDSGVYFCASSRLVGGRSEQFFGPGTRLTVL.